Each of the 22 T cell receptor beta chains below was sequenced from the same sample in a study of CD8+ T cells in alopecia areata. Extracted RNA was reverse transcribed, and the resulting cDNA served as sequencing template. TCRdb keeps only in-frame clones here, not all; method: immunoSEQ multiplex PCR. The table includes some 190,000 clones, about three fifths detected once. Noted treatment: oral pan-JAK inhibitor, 5-10 mg twice daily. The specimen was CD4+ T cells sorted from blood, collected at week 24, from a patient treated with tofacitinib. The receptors derive from a human donor with alopecia areata.

A few counts support this clone. J is TRBJ2-1 and V is TRBV23-1; 7 bases are a match to TRBD1. TRBV23-1 is reported as an ORF; its role is uncertain. The CDR3 is made up of 12 amino acids. The CDR3 reads CATGEVHNEQFF. The CDR3 DNA sequence: TGCGCAACAGGGGAAGTGCACAATGAGCAGTTCTTC.

This chain joins TRBV29-1 and TRBJ2-1; 7 bases map to TRBD1. Unmatched junction bases numbered 7, after V lost 3 bases and J lost 5 bases. The CDR3 covers 14 residues. Germline CDR1 and CDR2: SQVTM and ANQGSEA. For the CDR3, the DNA is TGCAGCGTTGACGGATACAGGGGCGACAATGAGCAGTTCTTC. The encoded protein is CSVDGYRGDNEQFF.

The gene calls are TRBV29-1 and TRBJ2-7; weak D call: TRBD2 (7 bases). This CDR3 comprises 13 residues. Trimming pared 3 bases from V and 2 bases from J, leaving 11 bases between. The germline gives CDR1 SQVTM, CDR2 ANQGSEA. The CDR3 bases are TGCAGCGTTGAGGGGAGGGGGACCTACGAGCAGTACTTC. This gives the protein CSVEGRGTYEQYF.

The sample holds a few counts of this clone. This chain connects TRBV29-1 to TRBJ2-7, with TRBD1 identical over 10 bases. V shed 6 bases, J shed 3 bases, and the junction held 14 bases outside the gene matches. Germline CDR1 reads SQVTM; CDR2 reads ANQGSEA. This CDR3 spans 16 amino acids. In DNA form, the CDR3 reads TGCAGCGTCGGTGCCTCCCCTGGGACAGGGGACTACGAGCAGTACTTC. Translated: CSVGASPGTGDYEQYF.

The gene calls are TRBV5-4 and TRBJ2-1; 12 nucleotides align to TRBD2. This CDR3 comprises 15 residues. The V segment lost 3 bases and the J segment 6 bases; nucleotides outside the gene matches: 4. Germline lookup yields CDR1 SGHNT and CDR2 YYREEE (reference sequence). CDR3 bases: TGTGCCAGCAGCTCACGACTAGCGGGGGCCAATGAGCAGTTCTTC. Its translation is CASSSRLAGANEQFF.

As to this clone: Distinct nucleotide sequences in the sample also encode this CDR3. V and J are TRBV30 and TRBJ1-4; a possible D gene is TRBD1 (6 bases). CDR3 length: 13 residues. Germline V gives CDR1 GTSNPN, CDR2 SVGIG (reference sequence). V was pared by 0 bases and J by 7 bases, with 9 bases between. CDR3 coding DNA: TGTGCCTGGAGTGTCGGGGGGGCTGAAAAACTGTTTTTT. Its translation: CAWSVGGAEKLFF.

Comment on this clone: Different DNA sequences within this sample yield the same CDR3. V is TRBV5-1 and J is TRBJ2-5; D may be TRBD2 (5 bases). Germline-derived CDR1 and CDR2 are SGHRS and YFSETQ. The V gene lost 4 bases and the J gene lost 4 bases, with 8 bases spanning the gap. The CDR3 has 12 residues. The CDR3, as DNA: TGCGCCAGCAGCCTGGCGGGAGAGACCCAGTACTTC. Amino acid sequence: CASSLAGETQYF.

Here the CDR3 DNA reads TGTGCCAGCAGCTTATTCAGGGTCTTAGGGGGCACTGAAGCTTTCTTT. This codes for CASSLFRVLGGTEAFF. The chain links TRBV11-2 to TRBJ1-1; D possibly corresponds to TRBD1 (6 bases). In germline, CDR1 is SGHAT, CDR2 FQNNGV. V dropped 2 bases and J dropped 4 bases, with 17 bases sitting between them. This CDR3 has 16 residues.

This chain uses TRBV4-3 with TRBJ2-6; unclear D gene. CDR3 length: 17 residues. Between the trimmed V and J ends, which lost 0 bases and 2 bases, there was a span of 11 bases. Germline V gene data show CDR1 as LGHNA and CDR2 as YSLEER. The CDR3 DNA follows: TGCGCCAGCAGCCAAGAAGGGTTCACGACTGGGGCCAACGTCCTGACTTTC. This translates into CASSQEGFTTGANVLTF.

This clone was counted only a few times. This chain uses TRBV29-1 with TRBJ2-1; 8 positions agree with TRBD2. After removal of 2 bases from V and 8 bases from J, the junction contained 8 bases not matched to a gene. Germline V gives CDR1 SQVTM, CDR2 ANQGSEA. The CDR3 consists of 14 residues. The chain's CDR3 is CSVEYGTRGDEQFF. Here the CDR3 DNA reads TGCAGCGTTGAATACGGGACTAGGGGGGATGAGCAGTTCTTC.

The gene calls are TRBV5-1 and TRBJ2-5; 10 positions match TRBD1. CDR3 length: 15 residues. V was clipped by 3 bases and J by 1 base; unmatched bases: 3. The germline gives CDR1 SGHRS, CDR2 YFSETQ. The CDR3 loop is CASSSDRGSQETQYF. The CDR3 DNA sequence: TGCGCCAGCAGCTCGGACAGGGGGTCCCAAGAGACCCAGTACTTC.

The chain employs TRBV14 and TRBJ1-2; D remains ambiguous. The CDR3 is 13 residues long. Trimming removed 0 bases from V and 7 bases from J, with 9 bases in between. CDR1 is SGHDN, CDR2 FVKESK, per germline. Written as DNA, the CDR3 is TGTGCCAGCAGCCAAGATAGGACTGGTGGCTACACCTTC. Protein product: CASSQDRTGGYTF.

J is TRBJ1-1 and V is TRBV29-1, with D possibly matching TRBD1 (5 bases). Germline loops: CDR1 SQVTM, CDR2 ANQGSEA. Between the trimmed V and J ends, which lost 5 bases and 1 base, there was a span of 17 bases. The CDR3 has 15 amino acids. CDR3 bases: TGCAGCGTTTACCCGCAGTGGGGCCGGAACACTGAAGCTTTCTTT. Translating gives CSVYPQWGRNTEAFF.

This clone was seen more than once but under ten times. This chain connects TRBV29-1 to TRBJ2-1, with D perhaps matching TRBD2 (6 bases). V lost 4 bases and J lost 9, with 10 bases in between. This CDR3 is built from 11 residues. Per germline, CDR1 SQVTM and CDR2 ANQGSEA. The CDR3 sequence is CSVGRGSEQFF. Written as DNA, the CDR3 is TGCAGCGTTGGTCGGGGGTCTGAGCAGTTCTTC.

This clone appeared a few times. V is TRBV29-1 and J is TRBJ2-1; D gene unclear. The CDR3 contains 14 residues. Germline-derived CDR1 and CDR2 are SQVTM and ANQGSEA. Trimming took 3 bases from V and 3 from J, leaving 12 bases between them. CDR3 sequence reads: CSVDTWQSYNEQFF. CDR3 DNA: TGCAGCGTTGACACATGGCAAAGCTACAATGAGCAGTTCTTC.

This clone showed up just a few times. Distinct nucleotide sequences in the sample also encode this CDR3. The chain uses TRBV19 and TRBJ2-2; no clear D. CDR3 length: 13 residues. CDR1 is LNHDA, CDR2 SQIVND, per germline (reference sequence). V shed 3 bases and J shed 1 base, with 3 bases lying between them. The CDR3 here is CASSIGNTGELFF. The CDR3 nucleotides are TGTGCCAGTAGTATTGGGAACACCGGGGAGCTGTTTTTT.

This clone was recorded once. The chain has TRBV25-1 and TRBJ1-2; TRBD1 agrees at 7 bases. This CDR3 has 13 residues. V lost 5 bases, J lost 5 bases, and 5 bases stayed unmatched. Germline values: CDR1 MGHDK, CDR2 SYGVNS. The CDR3: CASSQTGKYGYTF. CDR3 sequence (DNA): TGTGCCAGCAGTCAGACAGGGAAGTATGGCTACACCTTC.

This chain uses TRBV4-3 with TRBJ2-7, with D perhaps matching TRBD1 (5 bases). Deletions cut 0 bases from V and 7 bases from J, with 13 bases between. There are 14 residues in the CDR3. The V gene's germline CDR1 is LGHNA and CDR2 YSLEER. CDR3 bases: TGCGCCAGCAGCCAAGATGGGGCGATGTCAGAGCAGTACTTC. This encodes CASSQDGAMSEQYF.

A few counts support this clone. Other DNA sequences in the sample encode the same CDR3. The rearrangement uses TRBV30 and TRBJ1-5; D uncertain. From germline, CDR1 is GTSNPN and CDR2 SVGIG (reference sequence). V shed 2 bases and J shed 1 base, with 3 bases lying between them. The CDR3 is 12 amino acids. CDR3 sequence (DNA): TGTGCCTGGAGTAAAAGCAATCAGCCCCAGCATTTT. Residues: CAWSKSNQPQHF.

This chain uses TRBV30 with TRBJ1-1, with no clear D. The germline V gene encodes CDR1 GTSNPN and CDR2 SVGIG (reference sequence). CDR3 size: 9 residues. With 3 bases removed from V and 6 bases from J, the gap between germline ends came to 2 bases. The CDR3 reads CAWRAEAFF. The CDR3 DNA sequence: TGTGCCTGGAGGGCTGAAGCTTTCTTT.

This clone has more than one count but fewer than ten. V gene TRBV29-1 combines with J gene TRBJ1-1; tentative D call: TRBD1 (6 bases). CDR1 and CDR2 from the germline V gene are SQVTM and ANQGSEA. V dropped 4 bases and J dropped 11 bases, with 14 bases sitting between them. The CDR3 length is 11 residues. The CDR3 loop is CSVGQGYMAFF. In DNA, the CDR3 is TGCAGCGTTGGGCAGGGGTATATGGCTTTCTTT. The full variable domain, in which reference TRBV29-1 and TRBJ1-1 provide the parts outside the CDR3, is SAVISQKPSRDICQRGTSLTIQCQVDSQVTMMFWYRQQPGQSLTLIATANQGSEATYESGFVIDKFPISRPNLTFSTLTVSNMSPEDSSIYLCSVGQGYMAFFGQGTRLTVV.

This clone occurred once. The J gene is TRBJ2-2, the V gene TRBV4-3, with 10 bases identical to TRBD2. Looked up from germline, CDR1 is LGHNA and CDR2 is YSLEER. This CDR3 is 14 amino acids long. With 4 bases clipped from V and 13 bases from J, the junction kept 9 bases outside the gene matches. The CDR3, as DNA: TGCGCCAGCAGCCTTCGTCTAGCGGGGGAAGCGCTGTTTTTT. Translated: CASSLRLAGEALFF.